Detailed here is one T cell receptor (beta chain). The sample originates from a study of blood T cell repertoires in COVID-19. Overall study context: The study drew acute and convalescent COVID-19 samples from the United States, Italy and Spain. The analysed material was cDNA or gDNA that came from T cells, B-cell-depleted T cells, or PBMCs.

Profiled with immunoSEQ multiplex PCR; TCRdb holds only in-frame clones, not every one. The sample records over 100,000 clones, about nine tenths being singletons. CDR1 is SGHNT and CDR2 is YYREEE in the germline V gene (reference sequence). This CDR3 is built from 13 residues. V lost 3 bases, J lost 7 bases, and 5 bases stayed unmatched. The clonotype was recovered from a middle-aged man with acute or convalescent COVID-19. V is TRBV5-4 and J is TRBJ1-2; 8 nucleotides match TRBD1. The specimen was peripheral blood. The CDR3 loop is CASSSQGAFGYTF. As DNA, the CDR3 is TGTGCCAGCAGCTCCCAGGGGGCCTTTGGCTACACCTTC. Filled out from reference TRBV5-4 and TRBJ1-2, the complete variable domain reads ETGVTQSPTHLIKTRGQQVTLRCSSQSGHNTVSWYQQALGQGPQFIFQYYREEENGRGNFPPRFSGLQFPNYSSELNVNALELDDSALYLCASSSQGAFGYTFGSGTRLTVV.